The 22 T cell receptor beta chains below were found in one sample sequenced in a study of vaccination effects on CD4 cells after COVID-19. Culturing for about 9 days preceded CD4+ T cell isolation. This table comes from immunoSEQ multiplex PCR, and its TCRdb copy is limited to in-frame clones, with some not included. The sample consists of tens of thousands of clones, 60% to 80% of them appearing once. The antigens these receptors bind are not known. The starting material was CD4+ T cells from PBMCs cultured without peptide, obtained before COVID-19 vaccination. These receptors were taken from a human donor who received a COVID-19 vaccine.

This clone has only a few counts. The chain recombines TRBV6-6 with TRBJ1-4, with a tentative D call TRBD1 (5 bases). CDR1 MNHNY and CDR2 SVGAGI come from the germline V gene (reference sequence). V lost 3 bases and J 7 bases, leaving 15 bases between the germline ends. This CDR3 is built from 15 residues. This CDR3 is CASSYGTTGGEKLFF. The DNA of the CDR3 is TGTGCCAGCAGTTATGGGACGACGGGGGGTGAAAAACTGTTTTTT.

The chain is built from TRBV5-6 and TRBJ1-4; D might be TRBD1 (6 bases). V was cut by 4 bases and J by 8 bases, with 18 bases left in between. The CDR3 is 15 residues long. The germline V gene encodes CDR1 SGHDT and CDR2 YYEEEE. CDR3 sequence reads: CASSPSQGMSEKLFF. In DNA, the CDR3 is TGTGCCAGCAGCCCGTCACAGGGTATGAGCGAAAAACTGTTTTTT.

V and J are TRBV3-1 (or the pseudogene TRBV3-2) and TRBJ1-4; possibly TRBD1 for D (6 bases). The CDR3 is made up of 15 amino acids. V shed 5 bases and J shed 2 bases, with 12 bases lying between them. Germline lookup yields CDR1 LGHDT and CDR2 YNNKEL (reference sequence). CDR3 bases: TGTGCCAGCAGCAAAAAAGGGGGTACTAATGAAAAACTGTTTTTT. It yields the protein CASSKKGGTNEKLFF.

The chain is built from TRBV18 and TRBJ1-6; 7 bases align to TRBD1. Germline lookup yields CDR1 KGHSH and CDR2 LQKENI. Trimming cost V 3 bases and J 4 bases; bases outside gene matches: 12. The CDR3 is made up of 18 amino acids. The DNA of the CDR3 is TGTGCCAGCTCACCTCAGACAGGGCTACCACTTTATAATTCACCCCTCCACTTT. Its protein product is CASSPQTGLPLYNSPLHF.

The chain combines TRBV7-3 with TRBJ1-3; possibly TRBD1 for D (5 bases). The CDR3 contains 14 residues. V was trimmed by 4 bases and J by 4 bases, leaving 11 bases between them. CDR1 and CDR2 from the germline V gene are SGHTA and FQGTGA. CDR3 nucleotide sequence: TGTGCCAGCAGCTCCGGGACTGACGGAAACACCATATATTTT. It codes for CASSSGTDGNTIYF.

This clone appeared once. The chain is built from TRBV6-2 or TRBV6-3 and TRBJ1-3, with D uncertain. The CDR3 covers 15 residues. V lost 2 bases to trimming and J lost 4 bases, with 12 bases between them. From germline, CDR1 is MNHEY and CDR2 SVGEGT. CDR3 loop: CASSYAPGSGNTIYF. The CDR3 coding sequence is TGTGCCAGCAGTTACGCTCCGGGGTCCGGAAACACCATATATTTT.

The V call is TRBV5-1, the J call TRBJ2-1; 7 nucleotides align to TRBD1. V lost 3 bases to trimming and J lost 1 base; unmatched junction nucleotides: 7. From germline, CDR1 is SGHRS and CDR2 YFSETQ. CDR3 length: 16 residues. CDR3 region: CASSSPTGFSYNEQFF. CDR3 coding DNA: TGCGCCAGCAGCTCACCGACAGGGTTTTCCTACAATGAGCAGTTCTTC.

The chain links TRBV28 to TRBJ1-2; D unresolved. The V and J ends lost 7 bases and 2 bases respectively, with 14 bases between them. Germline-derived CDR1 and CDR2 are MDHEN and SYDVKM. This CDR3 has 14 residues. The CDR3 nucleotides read TGTGCCAGCACCCTGAGTGGCGCGAACTATGGCTACACCTTC. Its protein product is CASTLSGANYGYTF.

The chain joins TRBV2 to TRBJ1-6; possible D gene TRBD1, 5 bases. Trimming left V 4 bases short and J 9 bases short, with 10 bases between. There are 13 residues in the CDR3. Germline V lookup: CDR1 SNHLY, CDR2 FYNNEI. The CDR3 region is CASSGPGGSPLHF. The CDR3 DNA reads TGTGCCAGCAGTGGACCCGGGGGTTCACCCCTCCACTTT.

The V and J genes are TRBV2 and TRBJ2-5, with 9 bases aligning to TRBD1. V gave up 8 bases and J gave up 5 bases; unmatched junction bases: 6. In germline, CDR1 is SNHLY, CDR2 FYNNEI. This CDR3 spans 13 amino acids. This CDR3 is CASQGQGGETQYF. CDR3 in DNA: TGTGCCAGCCAGGGACAGGGTGGGGAGACCCAGTACTTC.

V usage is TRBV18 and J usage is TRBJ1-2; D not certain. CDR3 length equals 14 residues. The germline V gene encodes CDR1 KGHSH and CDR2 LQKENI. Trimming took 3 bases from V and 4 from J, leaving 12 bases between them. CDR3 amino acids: CASSPDLVSYGYTF. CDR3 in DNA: TGTGCCAGCTCACCCGACTTAGTTAGCTATGGCTACACCTTC.

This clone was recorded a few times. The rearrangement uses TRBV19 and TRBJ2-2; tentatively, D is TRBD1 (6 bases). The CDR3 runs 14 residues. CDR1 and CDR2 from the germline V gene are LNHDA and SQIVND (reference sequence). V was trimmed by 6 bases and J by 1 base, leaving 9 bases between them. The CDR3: CASRQTGNTGELFF. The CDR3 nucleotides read TGTGCCAGTAGGCAGACAGGGAACACCGGGGAGCTGTTTTTT.

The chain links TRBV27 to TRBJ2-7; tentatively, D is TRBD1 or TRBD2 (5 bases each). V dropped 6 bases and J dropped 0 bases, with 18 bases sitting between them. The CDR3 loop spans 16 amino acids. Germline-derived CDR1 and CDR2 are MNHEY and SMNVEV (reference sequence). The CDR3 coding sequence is TGTGCCAGCAGCCCATTGGGACGGGGAGCCTCCTACGAGCAGTACGTC. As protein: CASSPLGRGASYEQYV.

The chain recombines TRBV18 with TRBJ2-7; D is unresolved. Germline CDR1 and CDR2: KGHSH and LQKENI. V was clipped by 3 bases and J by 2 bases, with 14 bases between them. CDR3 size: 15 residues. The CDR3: CASSPGNQVAYEQYV. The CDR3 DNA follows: TGTGCCAGCTCACCTGGCAATCAGGTCGCCTACGAGCAGTACGTC.

As DNA, the CDR3 is TGTGCCAGCAGTTTTAGCTCCCCCGGGGAGCTGTTTTTT. Translated: CASSFSSPGELFF. The gene calls are TRBV12-3 or TRBV12-4 and TRBJ2-2, with unresolved D. Trimming cost V 3 bases and J 6 bases, with 8 bases left between them. The CDR3 runs to 13 residues.

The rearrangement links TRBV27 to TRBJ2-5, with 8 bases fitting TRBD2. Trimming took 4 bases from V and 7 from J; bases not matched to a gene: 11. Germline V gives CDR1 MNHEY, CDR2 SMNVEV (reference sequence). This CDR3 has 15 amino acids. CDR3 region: CASSSIAGIRWTQYF. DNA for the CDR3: TGTGCCAGCAGTTCGATAGCGGGGATACGATGGACCCAGTACTTC.

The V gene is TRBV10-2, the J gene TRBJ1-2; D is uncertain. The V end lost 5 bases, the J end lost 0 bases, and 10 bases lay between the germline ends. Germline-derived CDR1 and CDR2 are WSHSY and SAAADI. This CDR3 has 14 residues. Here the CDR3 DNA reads TGCGCCAGCAGTCTGGGCGCTTCTAACTATGGCTACACCTTC. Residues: CASSLGASNYGYTF.

The chain's CDR3 is CASSLAGTAAYGELFF. The CDR3 DNA reads as TGCGCCAGCAGCTTGGCCGGGACAGCGGCCTACGGGGAGCTGTTTTTT. The V and J genes are TRBV5-1 and TRBJ2-2, with 7 bases identical to TRBD1. Trimming at V came to 0 bases and at J to 7 bases, leaving 9 bases not matched to a gene. This CDR3 comprises 16 residues. The germline gives CDR1 SGHRS, CDR2 YFSETQ.

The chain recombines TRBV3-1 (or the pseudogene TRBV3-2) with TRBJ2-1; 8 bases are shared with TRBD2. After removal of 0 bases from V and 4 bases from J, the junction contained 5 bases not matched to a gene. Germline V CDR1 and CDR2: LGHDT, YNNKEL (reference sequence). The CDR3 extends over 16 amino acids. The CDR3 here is CASSQDIGGGYNEQFF. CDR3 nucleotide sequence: TGTGCCAGCAGCCAAGATATTGGCGGGGGGTACAATGAGCAGTTCTTC.

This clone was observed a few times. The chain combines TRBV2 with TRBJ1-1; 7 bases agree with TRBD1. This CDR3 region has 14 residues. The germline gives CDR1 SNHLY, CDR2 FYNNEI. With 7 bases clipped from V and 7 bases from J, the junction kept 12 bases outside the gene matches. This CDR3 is CASTVDREAGEAFF. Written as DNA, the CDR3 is TGTGCCAGCACCGTAGACAGGGAAGCGGGTGAAGCTTTCTTT.

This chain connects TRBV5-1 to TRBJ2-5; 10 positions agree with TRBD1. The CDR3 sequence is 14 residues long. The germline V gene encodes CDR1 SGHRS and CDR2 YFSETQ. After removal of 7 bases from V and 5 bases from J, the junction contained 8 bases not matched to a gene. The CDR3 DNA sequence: TGCGCCAGCGGACCGGGACAGGGGTGGGAGACCCAGTACTTC. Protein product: CASGPGQGWETQYF.

This CDR3 is CASSPGGGASGELFF. The CDR3 DNA follows: TGCGCCAGCAGCCCAGGAGGGGGCGCGTCCGGGGAGCTGTTTTTT. The V call is TRBV4-3, the J call TRBJ2-2; weak D call: TRBD1 (7 bases). CDR3 length equals 15 residues. Trimming cost V 4 bases and J 6 bases, with 15 bases left between them. Germline V gene lookup returns CDR1 LGHNA and CDR2 YSLEER.